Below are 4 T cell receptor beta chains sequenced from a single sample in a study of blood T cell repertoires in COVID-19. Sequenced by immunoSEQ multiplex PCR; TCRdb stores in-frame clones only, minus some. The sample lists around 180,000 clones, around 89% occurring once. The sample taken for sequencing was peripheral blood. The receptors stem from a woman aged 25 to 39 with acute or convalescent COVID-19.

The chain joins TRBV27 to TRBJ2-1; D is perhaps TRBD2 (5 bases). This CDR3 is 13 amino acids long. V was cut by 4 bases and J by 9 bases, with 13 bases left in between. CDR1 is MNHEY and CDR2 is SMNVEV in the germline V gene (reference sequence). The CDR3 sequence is CASSSLARGEQFF. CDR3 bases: TGTGCCAGCAGTTCGCTAGCCCGAGGTGAGCAGTTCTTC.

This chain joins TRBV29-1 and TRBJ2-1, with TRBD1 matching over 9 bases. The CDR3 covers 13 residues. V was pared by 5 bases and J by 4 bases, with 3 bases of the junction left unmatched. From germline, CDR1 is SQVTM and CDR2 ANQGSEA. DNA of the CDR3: TGCAGCGTTACAGGGGGCGTATACAATGAGCAGTTCTTC. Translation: CSVTGGVYNEQFF.

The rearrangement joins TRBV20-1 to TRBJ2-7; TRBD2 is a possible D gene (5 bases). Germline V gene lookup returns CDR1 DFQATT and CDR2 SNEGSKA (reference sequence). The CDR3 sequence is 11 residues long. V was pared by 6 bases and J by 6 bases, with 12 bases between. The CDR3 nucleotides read TGCAGTGCAAATACTAGGCGCGAGCAGTACTTC. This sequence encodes CSANTRREQYF.

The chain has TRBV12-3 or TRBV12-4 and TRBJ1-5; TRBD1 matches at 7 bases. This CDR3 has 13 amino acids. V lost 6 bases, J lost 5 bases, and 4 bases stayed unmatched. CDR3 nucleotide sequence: TGTGCCAGCAGACAAACAGGGGATCAGCCCCAGCATTTT. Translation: CASRQTGDQPQHF.